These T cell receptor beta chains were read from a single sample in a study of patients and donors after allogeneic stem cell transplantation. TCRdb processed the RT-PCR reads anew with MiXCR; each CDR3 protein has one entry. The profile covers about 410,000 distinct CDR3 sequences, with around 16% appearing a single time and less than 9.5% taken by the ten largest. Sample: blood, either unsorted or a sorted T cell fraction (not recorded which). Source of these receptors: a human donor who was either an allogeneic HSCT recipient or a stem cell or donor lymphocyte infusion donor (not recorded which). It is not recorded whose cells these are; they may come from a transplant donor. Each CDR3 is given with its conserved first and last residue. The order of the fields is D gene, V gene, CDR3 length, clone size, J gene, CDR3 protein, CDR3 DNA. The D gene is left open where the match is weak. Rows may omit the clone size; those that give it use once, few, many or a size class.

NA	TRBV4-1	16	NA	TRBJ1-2	CASSQAGGGQIYGYTF	TGCGCCAGCAGCCAAGCCGGGGGAGGACAGATCTATGGCTACACCTTC
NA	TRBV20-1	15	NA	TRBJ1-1	CSARDGGRGYTEAFF	TGCAGTGCTAGAGATGGTGGCAGGGGTTACACTGAAGCTTTCTTT
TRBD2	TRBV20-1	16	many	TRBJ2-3	CSATGTSGGLTDTQYF	TGCAGTGCGACCGGGACTAGCGGGGGGCTTACAGATACGCAGTATTTT
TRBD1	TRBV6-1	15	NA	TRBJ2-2	CASSEDGTGSGELFF	TGTGCCAGCAGTGAAGACGGGACAGGGTCCGGGGAGCTGTTTTTT
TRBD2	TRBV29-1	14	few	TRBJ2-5	CSVERTSGSKTQYF	TGCAGCGTGGAACGGACTAGCGGGAGTAAGACCCAGTACTTC
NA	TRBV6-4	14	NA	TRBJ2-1	CASSDRGGGNEQFF	TGTGCCAGCAGTGACCGCGGTGGGGGTAATGAGCAGTTCTTC
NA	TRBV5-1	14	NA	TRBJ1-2	CASSLAWTGYGYTF	TGCGCCAGCAGCTTGGCCTGGACGGGCTATGGCTACACCTTC
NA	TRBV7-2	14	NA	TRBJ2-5	CASSPMGPRETQYF	TGTGCCAGCAGCCCGATGGGGCCAAGGGAGACCCAGTACTTC
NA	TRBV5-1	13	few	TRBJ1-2	CASRENRDNGYTF	TGCGCCAGCCGAGAAAACCGGGACAATGGCTACACCTTC
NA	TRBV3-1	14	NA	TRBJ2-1	CASSQVRTDNEQFF	TGTGCCAGCAGCCAAGTTCGGACGGACAATGAGCAGTTCTTC
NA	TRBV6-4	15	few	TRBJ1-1	CASSDSTVGRFKAFF	TGTGCCAGCAGTGACTCCACAGTAGGTCGTTTTAAAGCTTTCTTT
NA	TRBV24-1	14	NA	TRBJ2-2	CATRGASNTGELFF	TGTGCCACCAGGGGAGCTTCGAACACCGGGGAGCTGTTTTTT
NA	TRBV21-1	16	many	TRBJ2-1	CASSLSTSGRGNEQFF	TGTGCCAGCAGCTTGTCTACTAGCGGGAGGGGAAATGAGCAGTTCTTC
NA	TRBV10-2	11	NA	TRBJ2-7	CASGPSGRMYF	TGCGCCAGCGGCCCCTCGGGGAGAATGTACTTC
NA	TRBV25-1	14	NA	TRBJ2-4	CASSEYAAPNIQYF	TGTGCCAGCAGTGAATACGCAGCTCCGAACATTCAGTACTTC
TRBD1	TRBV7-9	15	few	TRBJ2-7	CASSLFRDRGYEQYF	TGTGCCAGCAGCTTGTTCCGGGACAGGGGGTACGAGCAGTACTTC
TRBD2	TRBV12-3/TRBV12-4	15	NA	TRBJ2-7	CASSPRPSGAYEQYF	TGTGCCAGCAGTCCCCGGCCTAGCGGCGCCTACGAGCAGTACTTC
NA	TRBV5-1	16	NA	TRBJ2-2	CASSSPPGQGAGELFF	TGCGCCAGCAGCTCTCCCCCGGGACAAGGGGCCGGGGAGCTGTTTTTT
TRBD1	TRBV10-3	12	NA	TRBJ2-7	CAIRQGADEQYF	TGTGCCATCAGACAGGGGGCAGACGAGCAGTACTTC
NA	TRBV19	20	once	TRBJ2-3	CASSISHGAIPLTYTDTQYF	TGTGCCAGTAGTATAAGTCATGGGGCCATCCCCCTCACGTACACAGATACGCAGTATTTT
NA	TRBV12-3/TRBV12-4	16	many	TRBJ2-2	CASSLGRRGRTGELFF	TGTGCCAGCAGTTTAGGTCGCAGGGGCCGTACCGGGGAGCTGTTTTTT
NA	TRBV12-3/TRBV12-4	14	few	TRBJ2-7	CASSLERAPGEQYF	TGTGCCAGCAGTTTAGAACGGGCCCCCGGCGAGCAGTACTTC
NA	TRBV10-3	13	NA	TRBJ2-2	CAIRLANTGELFF	TGTGCCATCCGACTAGCGAACACCGGGGAGCTGTTTTTT
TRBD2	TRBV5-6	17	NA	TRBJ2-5	CASSLGLAGGPQETQYF	TGTGCCAGCAGCTTGGGTCTAGCGGGGGGCCCTCAAGAGACCCAGTACTTC
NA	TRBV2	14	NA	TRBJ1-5	CASSERDGYQPQHF	TGTGCCAGCAGTGAGAGGGACGGATATCAGCCCCAGCATTTT
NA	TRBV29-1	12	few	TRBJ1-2	CSVEGGSGGYTF	TGCAGCGTTGAAGGCGGAAGCGGTGGCTACACCTTC
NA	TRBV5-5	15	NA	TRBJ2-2	CASSLQNRNTGELFF	TGTGCCAGCAGCTTGCAAAACAGAAACACCGGGGAGCTGTTTTTT
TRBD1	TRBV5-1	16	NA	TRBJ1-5	CASSPGRTGSNQPQHF	TGCGCCAGCAGCCCGGGAAGGACAGGCAGCAATCAGCCCCAGCATTTT
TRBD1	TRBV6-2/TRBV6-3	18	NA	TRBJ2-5	CASSTGIRDRGHRETQYF	TGTGCCAGCAGCACCGGAATCCGGGACAGGGGGCATCGAGAGACCCAGTACTTC
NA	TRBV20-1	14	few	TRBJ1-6	CSARENSYNSPLHF	TGCAGTGCTAGAGAGAACTCCTATAATTCACCCCTCCACTTT
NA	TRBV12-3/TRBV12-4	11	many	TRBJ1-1	CASSLMLEAFF	TGTGCCAGCAGTTTAATGCTCGAAGCTTTCTTT
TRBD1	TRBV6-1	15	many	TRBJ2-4	CASSASGTGGNIQYF	TGTGCCAGCAGTGCCTCCGGGACAGGGGGGAACATTCAGTACTTC
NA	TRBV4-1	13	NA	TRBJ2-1	CASSPRINNEQFF	TGCGCCAGCAGCCCCCGGATTAACAATGAGCAGTTCTTC
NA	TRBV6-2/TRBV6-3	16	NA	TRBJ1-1	CASSYQRWGAVTEAFF	TGTGCCAGCAGTTACCAACGATGGGGGGCGGTCACTGAAGCTTTCTTT
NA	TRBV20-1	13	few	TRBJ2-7	CSARENSAYEQYF	TGCAGTGCTAGGGAAAACAGTGCCTACGAGCAGTACTTC
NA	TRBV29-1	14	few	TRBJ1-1	CSVPTGSINTEAFF	TGCAGCGTTCCTACGGGGTCTATAAACACTGAAGCTTTCTTT
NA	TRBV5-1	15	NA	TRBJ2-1	CASSPRTVLGNEQFF	TGCGCCAGCAGCCCCCGGACAGTTCTGGGGAATGAGCAGTTCTTC
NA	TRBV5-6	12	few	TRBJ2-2	CASSHDTGELFF	TGTGCCAGCAGCCACGACACCGGGGAGCTGTTTTTT
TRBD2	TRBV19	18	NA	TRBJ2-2	CASAPPPRLAGNTGELFF	TGTGCCAGTGCTCCGCCCCCTAGACTAGCGGGAAACACCGGGGAGCTGTTTTTT
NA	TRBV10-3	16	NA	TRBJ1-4	CAISERQGRTNEKLFF	TGTGCCATCAGTGAGCGTCAGGGGAGAACTAATGAAAAACTGTTTTTT
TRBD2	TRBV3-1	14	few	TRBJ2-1	CASSQPTSSNEQFF	TGTGCCAGCAGCCAACCGACTAGCAGCAATGAGCAGTTCTTC
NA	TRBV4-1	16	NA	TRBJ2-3	CASSLVGLASTDTQYF	TGCGCCAGCAGCCTAGTCGGATTAGCGAGCACAGATACGCAGTATTTT
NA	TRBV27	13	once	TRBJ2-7	CASSFGRDYEQYF	TGTGCCAGCAGTTTCGGCAGGGATTACGAGCAGTACTTC
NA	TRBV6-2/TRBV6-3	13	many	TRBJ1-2	CASSNLQGKGYTF	TGTGCCAGCAGCAACCTCCAGGGAAAGGGCTACACCTTC
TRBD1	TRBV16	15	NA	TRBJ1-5	CASSHRGGGGRPQHF	TGTGCCAGCAGCCATAGAGGGGGCGGTGGGAGGCCCCAGCATTTT
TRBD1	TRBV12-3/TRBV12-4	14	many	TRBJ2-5	CASSLAGGAETQYF	TGTGCCAGCAGTTTGGCAGGGGGCGCGGAGACCCAGTACTTC
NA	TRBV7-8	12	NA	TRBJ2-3	CASSHGTDTQYF	TGTGCCAGCAGCCATGGGACAGATACGCAGTATTTT
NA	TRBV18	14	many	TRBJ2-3	CASSPTGITDTQYF	TGTGCCAGCTCACCTACAGGGATCACAGATACGCAGTATTTT
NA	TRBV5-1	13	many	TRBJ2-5	CASSLEGRETQYF	TGCGCCAGCAGCTTGGAGGGCAGAGAGACCCAGTACTTC
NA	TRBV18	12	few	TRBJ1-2	CASSNFEGSYTF	TGTGCCAGCTCAAACTTCGAGGGAAGCTACACCTTC
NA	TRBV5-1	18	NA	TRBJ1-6	CASSLGFGWPARNSPLHF	TGCGCCAGCAGCTTGGGATTTGGATGGCCAGCAAGAAATTCACCCCTCCACTTT
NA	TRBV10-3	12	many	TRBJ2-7	CAIRGSSYEQYF	TGTGCCATCAGGGGTTCCTCCTACGAGCAGTACTTC
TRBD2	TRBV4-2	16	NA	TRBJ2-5	CASSQEGVSGEETQYF	TGTGCCAGCAGCCAAGAAGGTGTTAGCGGGGAAGAGACCCAGTACTTC
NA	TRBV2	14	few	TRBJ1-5	CASSHRSENQPQHF	TGTGCCAGCAGCCACAGGTCGGAGAATCAGCCCCAGCATTTT
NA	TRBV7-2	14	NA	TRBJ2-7	CASSLGARSDEQYF	TGTGCCAGCAGCTTAGGGGCTCGATCGGACGAGCAGTACTTC
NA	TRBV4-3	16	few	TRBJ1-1	CASSQSGRFMNTEAFF	TGCGCCAGCAGCCAATCCGGTCGCTTTATGAACACTGAAGCTTTCTTT
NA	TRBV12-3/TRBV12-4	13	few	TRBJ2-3	CASSLAGPDTQYF	TGTGCCAGCAGTTTAGCGGGCCCTGATACGCAGTATTTT
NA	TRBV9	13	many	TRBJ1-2	CASSRGPNYGYTF	TGTGCCAGCAGCCGCGGACCTAACTATGGCTACACCTTC
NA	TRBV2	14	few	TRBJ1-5	CASSEETFNQPQHF	TGTGCCAGCAGTGAGGAAACTTTCAATCAGCCCCAGCATTTT
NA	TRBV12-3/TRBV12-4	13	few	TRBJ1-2	CASRKHRNYGYTF	TGTGCCAGCAGAAAGCATCGTAACTATGGCTACACCTTC